Following are 15 T cell receptor beta chains from one sample sequenced in a study of T cell responses to AZD1222 COVID-19 vaccine. Profiling relied on immunoSEQ multiplex PCR, and the TCRdb table lists in-frame clones only, not all of them. The table lists under 95,000 clones, over 75% of them singletons. Source: peripheral blood, taken on day 0 of AZD1222 vaccination. These receptors were obtained from an adult in good health.

The rearrangement links TRBV12-5 to TRBJ1-6; 8 positions agree with TRBD1. The CDR3 has 15 amino acids. Losses at the gene ends were 2 bases for V and 5 bases for J; bases not matched to a gene: 2. CDR1 is LGHNT, CDR2 FRNRAP, per germline. CDR3 sequence reads: CASGLSRGHNSPLHF. The DNA for the CDR3 is TGTGCTAGTGGTTTGTCCAGGGGGCATAATTCACCCCTCCACTTT.

The chain links TRBV5-5 to TRBJ1-4; TRBD1 matches 8 bases. The junction had 4 bases not matched to a gene; V was cut back by 4 bases and J by 5 bases. CDR3 size: 14 residues. Germline CDR1 reads SGHKS; CDR2 reads YYEKEE (reference sequence). Here the CDR3 reads CASSRGQVNEKLFF. In DNA, the CDR3 is TGTGCCAGCAGCCGGGGACAGGTGAATGAAAAACTGTTTTTT.

The genes are TRBV28 and TRBJ2-1; 14 nucleotides align to TRBD2. Trimming at V came to 8 bases and at J to 6 bases, leaving 3 bases not matched to a gene. Germline loops: CDR1 MDHEN, CDR2 SYDVKM. The CDR3 runs to 14 residues. CDR3 in amino acids: CASLTSGRGNEQFF. DNA of the CDR3: TGTGCCAGCTTGACTAGCGGGAGGGGCAATGAGCAGTTCTTC.

The chain uses TRBV7-2 and TRBJ2-1; D not resolved. Trimming pared 9 bases from V and 2 bases from J, leaving 8 bases between. The germline V gene encodes CDR1 SGHTA and CDR2 FQGNSA. The CDR3 consists of 12 residues. The CDR3, as DNA: TGTGCCAGTGGGTCAACCTACAATGAGCAGTTCTTC. This codes for CASGSTYNEQFF.

The chain employs TRBV4-2 and TRBJ2-1, with 12 positions matching TRBD1. The CDR3 loop spans 15 amino acids. The trim removed 3 bases at V and 8 bases at J, leaving 5 bases unmatched. Germline-derived CDR1 and CDR2 are LGHNA and YNFKEQ. CDR3 DNA: TGTGCCAGCAGCCAGGGACAGGGGGCTCGGGATGAGCAGTTCTTC. It specifies CASSQGQGARDEQFF.

The genes are TRBV5-8 and TRBJ1-2, with a possible D match to TRBD1 (6 bases). CDR3 size: 16 residues. V shed 0 bases and J shed 0 bases, with 12 bases lying between them. Looked up from germline, CDR1 is SGHTS and CDR2 is YDEGEE. The CDR3 loop is CASSLDRAMANYGYTF. In DNA form, the CDR3 reads TGTGCCAGCAGCTTGGACAGGGCGATGGCTAACTATGGCTACACCTTC. Supplemented by reference TRBV5-8 and TRBJ1-2, the full variable domain reads EAGVTQSPTHLIKTRGQQATLRCSPISGHTSVYWYQQALGLGLQFLLWYDEGEERNRGNFPPRFSGRQFPNYSSELNVNALELEDSALYLCASSLDRAMANYGYTFGSGTRLTVV.

The chain couples TRBV9 to TRBJ1-2; 7 bases align to TRBD1. This CDR3 region has 14 residues. J lost 4 bases, V lost 4 bases, and 7 bases had no gene match. CDR1 is SGDLS and CDR2 is YYNGEE in the germline V gene. CDR3 in amino acids: CASSHNQGGYGYTF. CDR3 coding DNA: TGTGCCAGCAGCCACAACCAGGGGGGCTATGGCTACACCTTC.

This chain links TRBV28 with TRBJ2-7; possibly TRBD2 for D (5 bases). CDR1 and CDR2 from the germline V gene are MDHEN and SYDVKM. V was clipped by 3 bases and J by 3 bases, with 9 bases between them. The CDR3 contains 13 residues. CDR3 nucleotides: TGTGCCAGCAGTTTTACGAGGGTCTACGAGCAGTACTTC. This encodes CASSFTRVYEQYF.

The chain uses TRBV5-1 and TRBJ2-2; TRBD2 is a possible D gene (5 bases). Germline V gene sequence: CDR1 SGHRS, CDR2 YFSETQ. The CDR3 extends over 13 amino acids. V lost 6 bases and J 7 bases, leaving 13 bases between the germline ends. The CDR3 sequence: CASTEGVSGELFF. CDR3 DNA: TGCGCCAGCACTGAGGGCGTGAGCGGGGAGCTGTTTTTT.

The rearrangement links TRBV5-1 to TRBJ2-5; no reliable D call. Trimming removed 1 base from V and 1 base from J, with 5 bases in between. CDR1 SGHRS and CDR2 YFSETQ come from the germline V gene. The CDR3 runs 13 residues. The CDR3 DNA follows: TGCGCCAGCAGCTTGCGGTCCCAAGAGACCCAGTACTTC. Residues: CASSLRSQETQYF. The full variable domain, completed using reference TRBV5-1 and TRBJ2-5, is KAGVTQTPRYLIKTRGQQVTLSCSPISGHRSVSWYQQTPGQGLQFLFEYFSETQRNKGNFPGRFSGRQFSNSRSEMNVSTLELGDSALYLCASSLRSQETQYFGPGTRLLVL.

The CDR3 here is CSASETRVNQPQHF. The CDR3 nucleotides read TGCAGTGCTAGTGAAACGAGGGTCAATCAGCCCCAGCATTTT. The chain has TRBV20-1 and TRBJ1-5; no definite D call. Trimming took off 3 bases at V and 3 bases at J, with 12 bases between the two ends. Per germline, CDR1 DFQATT and CDR2 SNEGSKA (reference sequence). This CDR3 has 14 residues.

V usage is TRBV18 and J usage is TRBJ1-1; D may be TRBD1 (5 bases). Germline CDR1 reads KGHSH; CDR2 reads LQKENI. The CDR3 length is 15 residues. Trimming cost V 3 bases and J 4 bases, with 15 bases left between them. This CDR3 reads CASSPFGAGGTEAFF. In DNA form, the CDR3 reads TGTGCCAGCTCACCGTTTGGGGCCGGGGGCACTGAAGCTTTCTTT.

This clone occurred a few times. The chain combines TRBV7-9 with TRBJ1-4; D is unclear. V was cut by 1 base and J by 0 bases, with 12 bases left in between. The V gene's germline CDR1 is SEHNR and CDR2 FQNEAQ (reference sequence). The CDR3 contains 17 residues. The CDR3 loop is CASSLGNFGATNEKLFF. The CDR3 bases are TGTGCCAGCAGCTTAGGGAACTTTGGAGCAACTAATGAAAAACTGTTTTTT.

The chain employs TRBV4-1 and TRBJ2-3, with 9 bases that match TRBD1. The CDR3 length is 19 residues. V lost 5 bases, J lost 0 bases, and 15 bases stayed unmatched. The germline V gene has CDR1 MGHRA and CDR2 YSYEKL. The CDR3, as DNA: TGCGCCAGCAGCACGCAGAGACAGGGGGTGAATACTAGCACAGATACGCAGTATTTT. As protein: CASSTQRQGVNTSTDTQYF.

The genes are TRBV10-3 and TRBJ1-5; 8 bases align to TRBD1. Germline CDR1 ENHRY, CDR2 SYGVKD. Trimming took 6 bases from V and 3 from J; bases not matched to a gene: 7. This CDR3 has 15 residues. Here the CDR3 DNA reads TGTGCCATCAGACCGACAGGGGCTTCCAATCAGCCCCAGCATTTT. It yields the protein CAIRPTGASNQPQHF.